The source of this TCR beta chain is a study of T cell responses to AZD1222 COVID-19 vaccine listed by TCRdb under 2021. Regarding the complete study: A total of 233 trial participants underwent TCR sequencing, of whom 207 received two doses of AZD1222 and about 26 received two doses of the MenACWY control vaccine. Trial participants were enrolled into age subgroups of 18-55, 56-69 and 70-plus years, which contained about 150, 27 and 61 TCR-sequenced participants, respectively.

Overall study results and their limits: The 56-69-year group was small, and its depth increase did not reach significance, likely because of low power. Conclusions about previously exposed vaccinees are limited, since just five to seven AZD1222 recipients were seropositive for SARS-CoV-2 at baseline. Because no samples from the day 14 peak response were available, repertoires could be characterized only after the peak T cell response. Spike-specific TCR breadth and depth rose significantly after two AZD1222 doses compared with day 0 and with MenACWY recipients. Participants were mostly white British, with more females than males. The authors suggested clonal diversity may have been underestimated. Reportedly, close to half of the unique spike-specific TCRs recognized epitopes lying outside the regions that are mutated in the B.1.351 and B.1.1.7 variants. The vaccine-associated CD4 TCRs covered the entire spike protein, and the dominant responses fell in regions 160-218 and 743-854.

The CDR3 regions of human TCRbeta chains were subjected to immunosequencing. As for how the authors treated the data: TCRs in the repertoires were compared against a reference library of SARS-CoV-2-specific TCRs that had been generated with the MIRA antigen-specificity platform. Breadth meant the fraction of unique TCRs that were SARS-CoV-2-associated, whereas depth meant the fraction of total T cells that were SARS-CoV-2-associated. Using the MIRA data, every spike-specific TCR was mapped to the spike region that the TCR reacted to and assigned to either a CD4 or a CD8 class. Log10-transformed breadth and depth values were compared by one-way ANOVA with Sidak's multiple comparisons tests. TCRdb provides this immuneACCESS table in a form limited to in-frame rearrangements. Some clones are lacking; in checked studies, under half of them reflect an unresolved V gene, and why the rest are absent is not known. From that table come the V and J calls and clone size; the DNA was used to work out D and trimming. Across this sample there are some 31,000 clones, with 78% seen only once. The ten largest clonotypes hold about 4% of the sample.

On this clone itself: What antigen it recognizes has not been identified. No quality values exist for individual bases; no much larger clone is one base distant.

The germline V gene gives CDR1 as LGHNA and CDR2 as YNFKEQ. V and J lose 3 bases and 7 bases, and a span of 9 bases separates them. From the cysteine through the phenylalanine, the CDR3 covers 13 amino acids. The sequence is cut down to CDR3 DNA, 39 bases in frame from base 1. The sample's time point label is to be understood as: about 28 days (+/-7) after the second vaccine dose. AZD1222 recipients given second doses at about 4 weeks or at about 12 weeks were pooled, since spike-specific TCR depth and breadth were not found to differ between the two schedules. Vaccinee samples came from UK trials COV001 and COV002, including a single-blind randomized controlled phase 2/3 trial of AZD1222 (ChAdOx1 nCoV-19) in healthy adults. Trial participant PBMC samples were collected at day 0 and day 28 after the second dose for TCRbeta chain sequencing.

The sequence joins TRBV4-2 to TRBJ1-4, with the identity of the D gene unclear. This TCR derives from an adult who received the AZD1222 COVID-19 vaccine. The specimen was peripheral blood, collected 28 days after the second AZD1222 dose. The CDR3 corresponds to CASSQARGEKLFF. The DNA sequence follows: TGTGCCAGCAGCCAGGCCCGGGGTGAAAAACTGTTTTTT.